Listed here are 11 T cell receptor beta chains from one sample, sequenced in a study of cytomegalovirus exposure and HLA in healthy donors. PCR amplification relied on 60 Vbeta primers (plus 13 Jbeta primers). Sequencing was performed with immunoSEQ multiplex PCR; in TCRdb, only in-frame clones are kept and a portion is missing. This table has roughly 100,000 clones, approximately 80% appearing once. The specimen was PBMCs. The receptors here all came from a male donor in good health and CMV-seronegative.

The rearrangement uses TRBV21-1 and TRBJ2-1; TRBD2, the table's D call, lacks a check against the DNA. TRBV21-1 is listed as a pseudogene. The CDR3 spans 18 residues. The DNA for the CDR3 is TGTGCCAGCAGTTCTCCCAGCCTAGCGGGAGGGCAAAACAATGAGCAGTTCTTC. Its translation: CASSSPSLAGGQNNEQFF.

This clone appeared a few times. CDR3 amino acids: CASSPDRFGTEAFF. The CDR3 DNA is TGTGCCAGCAGCCCTGACAGGTTCGGAACTGAAGCTTTCTTT. The J gene is TRBJ1-1, the V gene TRBV4-2; D possibly corresponds to TRBD1 (6 bases). Germline-derived CDR1 and CDR2 are LGHNA and YNFKEQ. The CDR3 loop spans 14 amino acids. The V end lost 4 bases, the J end lost 5 bases, and 14 bases lay between the germline ends.

The chain recombines TRBV28 with TRBJ2-1; D unresolved. The CDR3 totals 14 residues. Germline V gene data show CDR1 as MDHEN and CDR2 as SYDVKM. V was trimmed by 7 bases and J by 1 base, leaving 11 bases between them. For the CDR3, the DNA is TGTGCCAGCATGGAGTCTCGTTCCTACAATGAGCAGTTCTTC. It encodes CASMESRSYNEQFF.

The CDR3 DNA is TGTGCCACCCGAGGACAGGGAGCCTCCTACGAGCAGTACTTC. Translating gives CATRGQGASYEQYF. The chain links TRBV19 to TRBJ2-7; 8 bases are shared with TRBD1. Trimming removed 10 bases from V and 0 bases from J; junction bases left unmatched: 8. The germline CDR1 and CDR2 sequences are LNHDA and SQIVND (reference sequence). The CDR3 length is 14 residues.

The genes are TRBV15 and TRBJ2-1, with D uncertain. The CDR3 is 14 amino acids. The ends were cut back, 0 bases at V and 9 bases at J, with 12 bases in the middle. Per germline, CDR1 LNHNV and CDR2 YYDKDF (reference sequence). CDR3 in amino acids: CATSREPGQSEQFF. As DNA, the CDR3 is TGTGCCACCAGCAGAGAACCGGGTCAGAGTGAGCAGTTCTTC. Drawing the rest from reference TRBV15 and TRBJ2-1, the complete variable domain is DAMVIQNPRYQVTQFGKPVTLSCSQTLNHNVMYWYQQKSSQAPKLLFHYYDKDFNNEADTPDNFQSRRPNTSFCFLDIRSPGLGDTAMYLCATSREPGQSEQFFGPGTRLTVL.

The chain is built from TRBV2 and TRBJ1-1; unclear D gene. The CDR3 runs to 13 residues. Germline V gene data show CDR1 as SNHLY and CDR2 as FYNNEI. Trimming left V 7 bases short and J 1 base short, with 10 bases between. DNA of the CDR3: TGTGCCAGCATTCCACACGAGAACACTGAAGCTTTCTTT. It is translated as CASIPHENTEAFF.

This clone showed up just once. V usage is TRBV5-1 and J usage is TRBJ2-1; possibly TRBD2 for D (7 bases). Germline CDR1 is SGHRS and CDR2 is YFSETQ. Trimming left V 3 bases short and J 2 bases short, with 15 bases between. The CDR3 covers 16 residues. The CDR3 nucleotides read TGCGCCAGCAGCTCCTTAGAGGGGGGGCCCTACAATGAGCAGTTCTTC. Amino acids: CASSSLEGGPYNEQFF.

The CDR3, as DNA: TGTGCCAGCAGCGTAATGGGGACTAGCGGGATGGAACTGAACACCGGGGAGCTGTTTTTT. It yields the protein CASSVMGTSGMELNTGELFF. The gene calls are TRBV9 and TRBJ2-2; 13 positions agree with TRBD2. The germline gives CDR1 SGDLS, CDR2 YYNGEE. Unmatched junction bases numbered 10, after V lost 1 base and J lost 1 base. The length of the CDR3 is 20 residues.

This clone was counted between two and nine times. V usage is TRBV5-4 and J usage is TRBJ2-1, with no clear D. The CDR3 runs to 15 residues. CDR1 and CDR2 (germline): SGHNT, YYREEE (reference sequence). The V and J ends lost 4 bases and 1 base respectively, with 12 bases between them. In DNA form, the CDR3 reads TGTGCCAGCAGCCCACTACCAGAGTCCTACAATGAGCAGTTCTTC. It is translated as CASSPLPESYNEQFF.

V is TRBV4-3 and J is TRBJ2-2; the match to TRBD2 covers 10 bases. CDR1 LGHNA and CDR2 YSLEER come from the germline V gene. V trimming: 2 bases; J trimming: 6 bases; junction bases outside the gene matches: 9. The CDR3 sequence is 17 residues long. CDR3 amino acids: CASSQLGAGGVPGELFF. CDR3 DNA: TGCGCCAGCAGCCAACTTGGAGCGGGAGGGGTTCCCGGGGAGCTGTTTTTT.

This clone was detected once. The chain is built from TRBV19 and TRBJ2-1; TRBD2 is a possible D gene (7 bases). CDR1 LNHDA and CDR2 SQIVND come from the germline V gene (reference sequence). The CDR3 sequence is 15 residues long. V lost 4 bases and J 5 bases, leaving 15 bases between the germline ends. CDR3 nucleotide sequence: TGTGCCAGTAGTACCCTGGGGGAGGGGGACAATGAGCAGTTCTTC. It translates to CASSTLGEGDNEQFF.